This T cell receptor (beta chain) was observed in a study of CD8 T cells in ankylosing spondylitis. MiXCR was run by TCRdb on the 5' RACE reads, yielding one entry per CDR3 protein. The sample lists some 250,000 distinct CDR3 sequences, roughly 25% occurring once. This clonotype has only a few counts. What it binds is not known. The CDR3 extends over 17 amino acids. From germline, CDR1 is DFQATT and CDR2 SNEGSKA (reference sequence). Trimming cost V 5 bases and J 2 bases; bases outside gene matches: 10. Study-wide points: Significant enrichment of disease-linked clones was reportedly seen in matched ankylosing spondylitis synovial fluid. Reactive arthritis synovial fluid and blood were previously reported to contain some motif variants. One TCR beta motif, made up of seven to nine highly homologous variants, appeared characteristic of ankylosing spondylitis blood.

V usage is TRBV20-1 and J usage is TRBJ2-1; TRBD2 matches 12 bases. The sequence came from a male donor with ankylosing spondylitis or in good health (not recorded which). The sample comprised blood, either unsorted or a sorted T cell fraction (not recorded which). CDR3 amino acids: CSAWASGGVPAYNEQFF. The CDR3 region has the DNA TGCAGTGCTTGGGCTAGCGGGGGGGTACCCGCCTACAATGAGCAGTTCTTC.